This TCR beta chain came from a study of blood T cell repertoires in COVID-19. Looking at the study overall: Acute and convalescent COVID-19 specimens originated in the United States, Italy and Spain.

CDR3 length: 15 amino acids. Germline V lookup: CDR1 DFQATT, CDR2 SNEGSKA (reference sequence). V shed 3 bases, J shed 7 bases, and the junction held 10 bases outside the gene matches. Per the original methods: Amplification of reference gene primers provided the estimated nucleated cell counts. Repertoires were generated with immunoSEQ multiplex PCR, while TCRdb's copy carries only in-frame clones and drops some. That table gives V, J and clone size, and the DNA gave D and trimming. Found here are some 220,000 clones, 70% to 90% of them singletons; the top ten hold under 3.5%. This sequence joins TRBV20-1 and TRBJ1-5; TRBD1 aligns across 9 bases. Input material: peripheral blood. The TCR originated in a man over 45 who had recovered from COVID-19. CDR3 sequence (DNA): TGCAGTGCTAGTCTTTCCGGGACAGGGAGGCAGCCCCAGCATTTT. Its translation: CSASLSGTGRQPQHF.